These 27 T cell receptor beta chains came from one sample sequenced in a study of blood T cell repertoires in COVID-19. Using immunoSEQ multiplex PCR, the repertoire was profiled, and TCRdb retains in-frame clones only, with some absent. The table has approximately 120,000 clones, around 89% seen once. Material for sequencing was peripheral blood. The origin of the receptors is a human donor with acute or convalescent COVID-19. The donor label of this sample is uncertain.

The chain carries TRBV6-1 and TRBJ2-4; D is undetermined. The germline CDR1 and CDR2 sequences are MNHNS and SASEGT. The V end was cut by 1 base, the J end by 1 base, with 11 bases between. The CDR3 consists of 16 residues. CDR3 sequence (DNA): TGTGCCAGCAGTGAAGGGCGAGGCAAGGCCAAAAACATTCAGTACTTC. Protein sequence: CASSEGRGKAKNIQYF.

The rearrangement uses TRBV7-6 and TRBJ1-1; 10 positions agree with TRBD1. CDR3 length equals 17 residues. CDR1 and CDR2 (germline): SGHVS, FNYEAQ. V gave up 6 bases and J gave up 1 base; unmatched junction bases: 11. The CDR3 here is CASSIRDRGTKNTEAFF. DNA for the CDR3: TGTGCCAGCAGTATCCGGGACAGGGGTACCAAGAACACTGAAGCTTTCTTT.

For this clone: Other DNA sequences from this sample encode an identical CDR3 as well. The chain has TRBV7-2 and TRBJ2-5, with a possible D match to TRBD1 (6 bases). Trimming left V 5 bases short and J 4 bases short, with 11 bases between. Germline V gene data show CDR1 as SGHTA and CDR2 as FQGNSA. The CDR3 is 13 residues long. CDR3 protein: CASSRQARETQYF. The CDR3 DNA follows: TGTGCCAGCAGCCGACAGGCTAGAGAGACCCAGTACTTC.

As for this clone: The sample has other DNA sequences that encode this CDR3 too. CDR3 DNA: TGTGCCAGCAGTTTAGGGACAGAGAATGAAAAACTGTTTTTT. Protein product: CASSLGTENEKLFF. The chain carries TRBV28 and TRBJ1-4; 7 nucleotides line up with TRBD1. This CDR3 comprises 14 residues. Germline CDR1 is MDHEN and CDR2 is SYDVKM. Trimming cost V 2 bases and J 5 bases; bases outside gene matches: 2.

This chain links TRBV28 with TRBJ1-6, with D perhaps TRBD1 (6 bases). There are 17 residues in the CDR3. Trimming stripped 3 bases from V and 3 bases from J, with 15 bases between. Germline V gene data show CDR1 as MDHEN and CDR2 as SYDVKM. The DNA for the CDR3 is TGTGCCAGCAGTTTTGAGAGACAGGAGCTCTATAATTCACCCCTCCACTTT. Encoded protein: CASSFERQELYNSPLHF.

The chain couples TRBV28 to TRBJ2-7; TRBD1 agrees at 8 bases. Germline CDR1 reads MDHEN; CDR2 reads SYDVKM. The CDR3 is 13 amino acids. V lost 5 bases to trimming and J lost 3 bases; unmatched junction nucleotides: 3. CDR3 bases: TGTGCCAGCAGTGGACAGGGATTCTACGAGCAGTACTTC. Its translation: CASSGQGFYEQYF. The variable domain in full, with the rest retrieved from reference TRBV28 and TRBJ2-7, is DVKVTQSSRYLVKRTGEKVFLECVQDMDHENMFWYRQDPGLGLRLIYFSYDVKMKEKGDIPEGYSVSREKKERFSLILESASTNQTSMYLCASSGQGFYEQYFGPGTRLTVT.

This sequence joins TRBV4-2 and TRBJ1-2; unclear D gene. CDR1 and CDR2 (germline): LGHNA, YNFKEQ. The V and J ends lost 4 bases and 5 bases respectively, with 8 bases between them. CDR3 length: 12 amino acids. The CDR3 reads CASSLPGYGYTF. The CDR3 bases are TGTGCCAGCAGCCTCCCCGGGTATGGCTACACCTTC.

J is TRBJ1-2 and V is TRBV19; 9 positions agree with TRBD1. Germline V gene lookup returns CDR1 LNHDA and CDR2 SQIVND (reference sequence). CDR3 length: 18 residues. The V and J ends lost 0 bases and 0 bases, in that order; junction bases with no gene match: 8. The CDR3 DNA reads TGTGCCAGTAGTATAGAGATTAACAGGGGGCCAGCTAACTATGGCTACACCTTC. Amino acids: CASSIEINRGPANYGYTF. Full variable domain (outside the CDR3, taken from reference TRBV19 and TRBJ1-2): DGGITQSPKYLFRKEGQNVTLSCEQNLNHDAMYWYRQDPGQGLRLIYYSQIVNDFQKGDIAEGYSVSREKKESFPLTVTSAQKNPTAFYLCASSIEINRGPANYGYTFGSGTRLTVV.

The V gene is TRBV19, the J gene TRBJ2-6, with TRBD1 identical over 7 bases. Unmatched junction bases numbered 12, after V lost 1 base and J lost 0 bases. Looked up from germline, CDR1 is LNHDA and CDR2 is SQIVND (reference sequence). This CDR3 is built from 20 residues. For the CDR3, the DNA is TGTGCCAGTAGTATAGCGTATAGAGGGGGCTATACCTCTGGGGCCAACGTCCTGACTTTC. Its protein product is CASSIAYRGGYTSGANVLTF.

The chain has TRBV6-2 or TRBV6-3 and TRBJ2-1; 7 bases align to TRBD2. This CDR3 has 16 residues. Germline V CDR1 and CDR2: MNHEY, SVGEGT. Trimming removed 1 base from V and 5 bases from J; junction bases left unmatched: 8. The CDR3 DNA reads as TGTGCCAGCAGTTACTTGACTAGCTGGTACAACAATGAGCAGTTCTTC. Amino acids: CASSYLTSWYNNEQFF.

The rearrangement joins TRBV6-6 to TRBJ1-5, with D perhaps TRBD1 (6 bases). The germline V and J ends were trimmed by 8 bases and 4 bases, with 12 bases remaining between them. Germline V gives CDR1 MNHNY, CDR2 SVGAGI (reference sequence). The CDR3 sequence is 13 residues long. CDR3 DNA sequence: TGTGCCAGCGATGAACAGGGAAATCAGCCCCAGCATTTT. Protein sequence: CASDEQGNQPQHF.

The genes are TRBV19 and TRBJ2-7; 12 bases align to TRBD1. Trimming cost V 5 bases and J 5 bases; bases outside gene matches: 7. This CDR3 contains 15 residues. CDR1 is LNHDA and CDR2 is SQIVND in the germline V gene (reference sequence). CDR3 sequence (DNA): TGTGCCAGTAGTGTTACCGGGACAGGGGGCAACGAGCAGTACTTC. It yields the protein CASSVTGTGGNEQYF.

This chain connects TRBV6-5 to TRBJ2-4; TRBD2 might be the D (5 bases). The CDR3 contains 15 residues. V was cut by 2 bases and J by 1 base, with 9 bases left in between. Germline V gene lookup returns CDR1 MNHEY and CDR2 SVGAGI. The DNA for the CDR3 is TGTGCCAGCAGTTACAGCTGGGAGGCCAAAAACATTCAGTACTTC. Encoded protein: CASSYSWEAKNIQYF.

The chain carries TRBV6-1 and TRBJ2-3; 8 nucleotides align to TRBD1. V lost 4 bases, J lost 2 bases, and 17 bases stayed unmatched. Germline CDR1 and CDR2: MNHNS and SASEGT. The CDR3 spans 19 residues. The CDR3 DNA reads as TGTGCCAGCAGTGCAGTATACCAACCGGGACAGGACTACACAGATACGCAGTATTTT. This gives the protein CASSAVYQPGQDYTDTQYF.

The DNA of the CDR3 is TGCAGTGCACGGGGGACAGATACGCAGTATTTT. Its protein product is CSARGTDTQYF. The J gene is TRBJ2-3, the V gene TRBV20-1; TRBD2 might be the D (6 bases). The CDR3 spans 11 residues. Per germline, CDR1 DFQATT and CDR2 SNEGSKA (reference sequence). The V end lost 6 bases, the J end lost 3 bases, and 7 bases lay between the germline ends.

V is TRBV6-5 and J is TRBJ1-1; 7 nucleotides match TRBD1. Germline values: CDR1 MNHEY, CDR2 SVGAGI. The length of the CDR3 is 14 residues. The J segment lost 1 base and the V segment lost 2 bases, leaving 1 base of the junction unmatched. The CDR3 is CASSYGQENTEAFF. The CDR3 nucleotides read TGTGCCAGCAGTTACGGACAGGAGAACACTGAAGCTTTCTTT.

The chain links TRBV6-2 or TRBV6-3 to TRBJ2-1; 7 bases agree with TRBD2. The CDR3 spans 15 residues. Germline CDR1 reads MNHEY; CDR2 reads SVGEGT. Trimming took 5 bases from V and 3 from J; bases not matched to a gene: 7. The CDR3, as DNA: TGTGCCAGCAGTCGTACGCTAGCGGACTACAATGAGCAGTTCTTC. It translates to CASSRTLADYNEQFF.

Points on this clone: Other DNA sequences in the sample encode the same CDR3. CDR3 DNA sequence: TGTGCCAGCTCACCGACAGCAACTAATGAAAAACTGTTTTTT. Translating it yields CASSPTATNEKLFF. J is TRBJ1-4 and V is TRBV18; a possible D gene is TRBD1 (5 bases). The CDR3 loop spans 14 amino acids. Germline CDR1 is KGHSH and CDR2 is LQKENI. V gave up 3 bases and J gave up 0 bases, with 5 bases separating them.

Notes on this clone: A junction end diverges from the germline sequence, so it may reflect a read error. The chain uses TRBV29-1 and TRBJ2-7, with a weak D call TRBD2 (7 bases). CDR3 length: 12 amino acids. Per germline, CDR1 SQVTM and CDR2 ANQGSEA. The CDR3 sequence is CSVTVSGGSMTF. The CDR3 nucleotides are TGCAGCGTTACAGTGTCGGGGGGCAGTATGACCTTC.

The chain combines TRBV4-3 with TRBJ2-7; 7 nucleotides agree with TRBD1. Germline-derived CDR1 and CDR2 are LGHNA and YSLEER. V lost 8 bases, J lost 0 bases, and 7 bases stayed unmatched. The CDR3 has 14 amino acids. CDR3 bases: TGCGCCAGCTCCGAGGGGGCCCACTCCTACGAGCAGTACTTC. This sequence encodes CASSEGAHSYEQYF.

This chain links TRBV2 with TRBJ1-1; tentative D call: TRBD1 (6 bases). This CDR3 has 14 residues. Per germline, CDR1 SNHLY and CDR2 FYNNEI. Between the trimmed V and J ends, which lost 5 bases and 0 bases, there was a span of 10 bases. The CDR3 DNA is TGTGCCAGCAGTAAACAGGGAATGAACACTGAAGCTTTCTTT. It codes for CASSKQGMNTEAFF.

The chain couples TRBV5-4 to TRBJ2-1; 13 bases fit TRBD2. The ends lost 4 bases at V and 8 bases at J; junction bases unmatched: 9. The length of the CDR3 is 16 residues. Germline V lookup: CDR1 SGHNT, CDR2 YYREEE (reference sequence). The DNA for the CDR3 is TGTGCCAGCAGCGCCCCACTAGCGGGGGGGCCCTATGAGCAGTTCTTC. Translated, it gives CASSAPLAGGPYEQFF.

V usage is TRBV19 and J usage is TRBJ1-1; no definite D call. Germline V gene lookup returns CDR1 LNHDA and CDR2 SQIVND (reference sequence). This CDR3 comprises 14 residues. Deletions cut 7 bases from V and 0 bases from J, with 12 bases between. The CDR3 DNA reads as TGTGCCAGTACCCAAAACAGCATGAACACTGAAGCTTTCTTT. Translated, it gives CASTQNSMNTEAFF.

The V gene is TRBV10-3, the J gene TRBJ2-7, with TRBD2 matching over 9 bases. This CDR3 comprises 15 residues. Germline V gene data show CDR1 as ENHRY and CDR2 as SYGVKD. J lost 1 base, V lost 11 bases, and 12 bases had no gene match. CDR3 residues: CAARGGAGDSYEQYF. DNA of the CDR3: TGTGCCGCCCGCGGGGGGGCAGGGGATTCCTACGAGCAGTACTTC.

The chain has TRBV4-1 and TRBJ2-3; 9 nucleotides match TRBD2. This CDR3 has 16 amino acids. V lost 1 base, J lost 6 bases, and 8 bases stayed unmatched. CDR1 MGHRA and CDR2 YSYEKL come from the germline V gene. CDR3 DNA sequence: TGCGCCAGCAGCCAAGTTCAGCGGGAGGAGTTGGATACGCAGTATTTT. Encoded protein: CASSQVQREELDTQYF.

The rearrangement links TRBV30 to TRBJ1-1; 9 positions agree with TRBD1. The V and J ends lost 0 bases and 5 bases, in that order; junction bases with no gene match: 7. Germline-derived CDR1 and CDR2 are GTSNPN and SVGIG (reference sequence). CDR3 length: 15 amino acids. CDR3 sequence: CAWSVGDRVRTEAFF. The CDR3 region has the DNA TGTGCCTGGAGTGTCGGGGACAGGGTGCGAACTGAAGCTTTCTTT.

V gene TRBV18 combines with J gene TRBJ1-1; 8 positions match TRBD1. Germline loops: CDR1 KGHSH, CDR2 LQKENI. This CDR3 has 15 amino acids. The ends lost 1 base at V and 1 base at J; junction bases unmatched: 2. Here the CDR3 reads CASSPRTGPNTEAFF. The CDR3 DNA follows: TGTGCCAGCTCACCACGGACAGGGCCGAACACTGAAGCTTTCTTT.